The 32 T cell receptor beta chains given below trace back to one sample, sequenced in a study of shared clonotypes between healthy human individuals. Profiled with immunoSEQ multiplex PCR; TCRdb holds only in-frame clones, not every one. The sample has roughly 2,500,000 clones, 93% seen once. Sample: naive CD4+ T cells from PBMCs. Subset in this sample: CD45RA+ positively selected. These receptors were taken from a man between 18 and 29 years old in good health. Some clones in this sample may be carry-over from other donors' samples.

The CDR3 here is CASSPIAGEAGELFF. The CDR3 nucleotides read TGCGCCAGCAGCCCGATAGCGGGAGAGGCCGGGGAGCTGTTTTTT. The chain links TRBV5-1 to TRBJ2-2, with 9 bases identical to TRBD2. With 4 bases clipped from V and 6 bases from J, the junction kept 7 bases outside the gene matches. Germline CDR1 SGHRS, CDR2 YFSETQ. This CDR3 has 15 amino acids.

A remark on this clone: Other DNA variants within this sample encode the same CDR3. The chain recombines TRBV6-5 with TRBJ1-2; TRBD1 is a possible D gene (6 bases). The length of the CDR3 is 12 residues. Trimming took off 5 bases at V and 6 bases at J, with 10 bases between the two ends. Germline V gene sequence: CDR1 MNHEY, CDR2 SVGAGI. This CDR3 is CASSPTGDGYTF. The CDR3 DNA reads as TGTGCCAGCAGTCCGACAGGAGATGGCTACACCTTC.

The chain is built from TRBV28 and TRBJ2-1, with 8 bases fitting TRBD2. J lost 9 bases, V lost 9 bases, and 10 bases had no gene match. This CDR3 is 13 amino acids long. Per germline, CDR1 MDHEN and CDR2 SYDVKM. CDR3 sequence (DNA): TGTGCCAGTACCGGGAGGGCCACGGGTGAGCAGTTCTTC. It translates to CASTGRATGEQFF. The variable domain in full, with the rest retrieved from reference TRBV28 and TRBJ2-1, is DVKVTQSSRYLVKRTGEKVFLECVQDMDHENMFWYRQDPGLGLRLIYFSYDVKMKEKGDIPEGYSVSREKKERFSLILESASTNQTSMYLCASTGRATGEQFFGPGTRLTVL.

V is TRBV28 and J is TRBJ1-2; D uncertain. V was pared by 7 bases and J by 4 bases, with 7 bases between. The germline V gene has CDR1 MDHEN and CDR2 SYDVKM. The CDR3 has 11 amino acids. Here the CDR3 DNA reads TGTGCCAGCAAGGATACCTATGGCTACACCTTC. Protein product: CASKDTYGYTF.

The chain recombines TRBV5-1 with TRBJ1-4, with TRBD1 matching over 7 bases. The V segment lost 4 bases and the J segment 5 bases; nucleotides outside the gene matches: 5. Looked up from germline, CDR1 is SGHRS and CDR2 is YFSETQ. The CDR3 loop spans 14 amino acids. CDR3 residues: CASSLDRLNEKLFF. The CDR3 bases are TGCGCCAGCAGCCTGGACAGGTTGAATGAAAAACTGTTTTTT.

Comment on this clone: Sequence at one end of the junction differs from germline and may be a read error. The chain joins TRBV9 to TRBJ2-7; D is ambiguous. The CDR3 extends over 14 amino acids. Germline V gene lookup returns CDR1 SGDLS and CDR2 YYNGEE. CDR3 loop: CASSVQQSSHEQYF. CDR3 DNA sequence: TGTGCCAGCAGCGTACAGCAAAGCTCCCACGAGCAGTACTTC.

This clone was observed a handful of times. The chain combines TRBV4-2 with TRBJ2-2; D is unresolved. This CDR3 contains 15 residues. Trimming took 7 bases from V and 1 from J, leaving 13 bases between them. CDR1 and CDR2 from the germline V gene are LGHNA and YNFKEQ. The chain's CDR3 is CASTSSSGNTGELFF. In nucleotides, the CDR3 is TGTGCCAGCACCTCCTCCTCGGGGAACACCGGGGAGCTGTTTTTT.

Points on this clone: Within the sample, other DNA sequences also encode this same CDR3. The chain carries TRBV11-3 and TRBJ2-7; perhaps TRBD1 as D (5 bases). This CDR3 spans 13 amino acids. V was pared by 3 bases and J by 4 bases, with 10 bases between. From germline, CDR1 is SGHNT and CDR2 YENEEA. In DNA, the CDR3 is TGTGCCAGCAGCTTCAGGGATGGGTACGAGCAGTACTTC. It translates to CASSFRDGYEQYF.

The chain joins TRBV6-5 to TRBJ1-4; D gene uncertain. The CDR3 is 14 amino acids. Trimming removed 6 bases at V and 14 bases at J, with 22 bases between. Germline V gives CDR1 MNHEY, CDR2 SVGAGI. The DNA of the CDR3 is TGTGCCAGCAGCCAACCATCGCGCAGCAAGTTTCTGTTTTTT. Residues: CASSQPSRSKFLFF.

This chain connects TRBV6-6 to TRBJ2-4; D gene uncertain. CDR1 and CDR2 from the germline V gene are MNHNY and SVGAGI (reference sequence). CDR3 length: 16 residues. With 2 bases removed from V and 0 bases from J, the gap between germline ends came to 11 bases. The CDR3 DNA sequence: TGTGCCAGCAGTTACCTCACACTCCTAGCCAAAAACATTCAGTACTTC. Protein product: CASSYLTLLAKNIQYF.

Concerning this clone itself: At the DNA level, this CDR3 is encoded by other sequences in the same sample as well. CDR3 loop: CASSLIGSSYNEQFF. The CDR3 DNA sequence: TGTGCCAGCAGCTTAATAGGGAGCTCCTACAATGAGCAGTTCTTC. This chain uses TRBV5-6 with TRBJ2-1; D perhaps matches TRBD2 (5 bases). The CDR3 contains 15 residues. The germline V and J ends were trimmed by 2 bases and 0 bases, with 9 bases remaining between them. Germline assignment: CDR1 SGHDT and CDR2 YYEEEE.

This clone has only one observation. The rearrangement joins TRBV25-1 to TRBJ1-2; D is unresolved. With 6 bases removed from V and 4 bases from J, the gap between germline ends came to 18 bases. CDR1 and CDR2 from the germline V gene are MGHDK and SYGVNS. The CDR3 loop spans 15 amino acids. The CDR3 DNA sequence: TGTGCCAGCAGACTCCTTCCGGCCCTTCTCTATGGCTACACCTTC. As protein: CASRLLPALLYGYTF.

The chain carries TRBV5-8 and TRBJ2-7; tentatively, D is TRBD1 (5 bases). The germline gives CDR1 SGHTS, CDR2 YDEGEE. The ends were cut back, 2 bases at V and 5 bases at J, with 11 bases in the middle. The length of the CDR3 is 13 residues. As DNA, the CDR3 is TGTGCCAGCAGCTTCGGCGGCAGGGACGAGCAGTACTTC. It translates to CASSFGGRDEQYF.

In its sample, this clone was seen once. This sequence joins TRBV2 and TRBJ1-4, with TRBD1 matching 7 bases. The CDR3 is made up of 14 amino acids. V gave up 6 bases and J gave up 7 bases; unmatched junction bases: 8. Germline CDR1 and CDR2: SNHLY and FYNNEI. CDR3 nucleotides: TGTGCCAGCAGGGCTGCCAGGGGGAGTGAAAAACTGTTTTTT. Amino acids: CASRAARGSEKLFF.

The V and J genes are TRBV5-1 and TRBJ1-1; D is possibly TRBD1 (6 bases). CDR1 is SGHRS and CDR2 is YFSETQ in the germline V gene. V was trimmed by 0 bases and J by 5 bases, leaving 14 bases between them. The CDR3 covers 15 residues. CDR3 coding DNA: TGCGCCAGCAGCTTGGTAGCACAGGGCCGGACTGAAGCTTTCTTT. Its translation: CASSLVAQGRTEAFF. The variable domain in full, completed from reference TRBV5-1 and TRBJ1-1, reads KAGVTQTPRYLIKTRGQQVTLSCSPISGHRSVSWYQQTPGQGLQFLFEYFSETQRNKGNFPGRFSGRQFSNSRSEMNVSTLELGDSALYLCASSLVAQGRTEAFFGQGTRLTVV.

V is TRBV18 and J is TRBJ2-7; D is perhaps TRBD1 (6 bases). Trimming removed 10 bases at V and 6 bases at J, with 22 bases between. In germline, CDR1 is KGHSH, CDR2 LQKENI. There are 14 residues in the CDR3. DNA for the CDR3: TGTGCCACGGCAGGGGAGCCCCTTCCCCTCGAGCAGTACTTC. Encoded protein: CATAGEPLPLEQYF.

The chain couples TRBV7-2 to TRBJ1-2, with 8 bases that match TRBD1. The CDR3 is made up of 15 amino acids. Per germline, CDR1 SGHTA and CDR2 FQGNSA. J gave up 3 bases and V 5 bases, and 8 bases lay outside the gene matches. CDR3 sequence: CASSLRTGFDYGYTF. The CDR3 DNA is TGTGCCAGCAGCCTACGGACAGGGTTCGACTATGGCTACACCTTC.

The rearrangement joins TRBV6-1 to TRBJ1-5, with TRBD1 identical over 9 bases. The ends lost 8 bases at V and 5 bases at J; junction bases unmatched: 10. CDR3 size: 15 residues. Looked up from germline, CDR1 is MNHNS and CDR2 is SASEGT. In nucleotides, the CDR3 is TGTGCCAGCGTGACCTTTAGGGACAGGGATCAGCCCCAGCATTTT. Protein sequence: CASVTFRDRDQPQHF.

On this clone: Additional DNA sequences in this sample encode the identical CDR3. The chain uses TRBV28 and TRBJ1-4; D gene uncertain. The CDR3 runs 14 residues. Germline V gene data show CDR1 as MDHEN and CDR2 as SYDVKM. Trimming removed 6 bases from V and 2 bases from J, with 10 bases in between. DNA for the CDR3: TGTGCCAGCAGCCCCCCGCGGACTAATGAAAAACTGTTTTTT. This translates into CASSPPRTNEKLFF.

Details on this clone: Other DNA sequences of this sample code for an identical CDR3. CDR3 bases: TGCGCCAGCAGCTTGGGAACAGGGATCTCCTACGAGCAGTACTTC. This codes for CASSLGTGISYEQYF. The genes are TRBV5-1 and TRBJ2-7; the D gene is possibly TRBD1 (6 bases). Trimming pared 0 bases from V and 0 bases from J, leaving 10 bases between. The CDR3 is made up of 15 amino acids. The germline CDR1 and CDR2 sequences are SGHRS and YFSETQ.

The chain joins TRBV7-9 to TRBJ1-1; D not resolved. The germline V gene has CDR1 SEHNR and CDR2 FQNEAQ (reference sequence). V lost 11 bases and J 1 base, leaving 17 bases between the germline ends. The CDR3 totals 14 residues. In nucleotides, the CDR3 is TGTGCCGGCTTACCGGACGGTTCGAACACTGAAGCTTTCTTT. It is translated as CAGLPDGSNTEAFF.

J is TRBJ2-7 and V is TRBV7-2; D is possibly TRBD2 (7 bases). CDR3 size: 14 residues. V lost 8 bases, J lost 0 bases, and 14 bases lay in between. Germline lookup yields CDR1 SGHTA and CDR2 FQGNSA. Here the CDR3 reads CASLGGEDSYEQYF. CDR3 DNA sequence: TGTGCCAGCCTAGGGGGGGAGGACTCCTACGAGCAGTACTTC.

The rearrangement links TRBV5-4 to TRBJ2-7; the match to TRBD2 covers 12 bases. Looked up from germline, CDR1 is SGHNT and CDR2 is YYREEE (reference sequence). CDR3 length: 15 amino acids. V lost 3 bases, J lost 3 bases, and 4 bases stayed unmatched. The DNA for the CDR3 is TGTGCCAGCAGCTCACCGGGACTAGCGGGCTACGAGCAGTACTTC. Its translation is CASSSPGLAGYEQYF.

The genes are TRBV28 and TRBJ2-5; 13 bases map to TRBD2. Looked up from germline, CDR1 is MDHEN and CDR2 is SYDVKM. The CDR3 consists of 18 residues. Trimming cost V 6 bases and J 5 bases; bases outside gene matches: 15. CDR3 region: CASRTTGGLAGTRETQYF. The CDR3 DNA reads as TGTGCCAGCAGAACAACAGGGGGACTAGCGGGAACAAGGGAGACCCAGTACTTC.

The V call is TRBV9, the J call TRBJ2-2; 9 nucleotides line up with TRBD1. The V gene end was trimmed by 4 bases and the J gene end by 7 bases; junction bases not matched to a gene: 5. Germline loops: CDR1 SGDLS, CDR2 YYNGEE. The CDR3 runs to 14 residues. CDR3 sequence: CASSLGTGYGELFF. For the CDR3, the DNA is TGTGCCAGCAGCCTGGGGACAGGGTACGGGGAGCTGTTTTTT.

This chain links TRBV18 with TRBJ2-1; TRBD2 aligns across 16 bases. The CDR3 totals 16 residues. Germline CDR1 is KGHSH and CDR2 is LQKENI. The J segment lost 8 bases and the V segment lost 6 bases, leaving 7 bases of the junction unmatched. The CDR3 nucleotides are TGTGCCAGCTCTTCTACCGGGACTAGCGGGAGGGATGAGCAGTTCTTC. Translated, it gives CASSSTGTSGRDEQFF.

The chain couples TRBV5-1 to TRBJ2-1; 8 bases agree with TRBD2. The ends lost 1 base at V and 1 base at J; junction bases unmatched: 7. This CDR3 has 17 residues. Per germline, CDR1 SGHRS and CDR2 YFSETQ. DNA for the CDR3: TGCGCCAGCAGCTTGCTTAAGGCTAGCGGGTCCTACAATGAGCAGTTCTTC. Its protein product is CASSLLKASGSYNEQFF.

The chain joins TRBV18 to TRBJ1-3; 8 bases line up with TRBD1. V lost 3 bases and J lost 5; bases outside the gene matches: 6. This CDR3 spans 15 amino acids. Germline-derived CDR1 and CDR2 are KGHSH and LQKENI. CDR3 coding DNA: TGTGCCAGCTCACCTCCGGACAGGGCTCGAAACACCATATATTTT. Its protein product is CASSPPDRARNTIYF.

J is TRBJ1-2 and V is TRBV5-4; 9 positions match TRBD1. This CDR3 region has 14 residues. Germline V gene lookup returns CDR1 SGHNT and CDR2 YYREEE (reference sequence). The V segment lost 4 bases and the J segment 5 bases; nucleotides outside the gene matches: 6. In nucleotides, the CDR3 is TGTGCCAGCAGCCCGCGGGACAGGGAGTATGGCTACACCTTC. This gives the protein CASSPRDREYGYTF.

The CDR3, as DNA: TGTGCCAGCAGAGCGGCGGGACCCACAGATACGCAGTATTTT. Amino acid sequence: CASRAAGPTDTQYF. This chain links TRBV28 with TRBJ2-3, with D tentatively TRBD2 (6 bases). This CDR3 spans 14 amino acids. Germline V lookup: CDR1 MDHEN, CDR2 SYDVKM. V lost 6 bases to trimming and J lost 2 bases, with 12 bases between them.

This clone occurred once. J is TRBJ2-7 and V is TRBV7-9; 8 nucleotides align to TRBD2. CDR3 length: 13 residues. After removal of 4 bases from V and 6 bases from J, the junction contained 5 bases not matched to a gene. Germline-derived CDR1 and CDR2 are SEHNR and FQNEAQ (reference sequence). The CDR3 region is CASSYSGTLEQYF. The CDR3 DNA follows: TGTGCCAGCAGCTATAGCGGGACTCTCGAGCAGTACTTC.

The chain uses TRBV30 and TRBJ1-1, with D perhaps matching TRBD1 (5 bases). V gave up 3 bases and J gave up 6 bases, with 11 bases separating them. The CDR3 totals 12 residues. Germline lookup yields CDR1 GTSNPN and CDR2 SVGIG (reference sequence). CDR3 nucleotides: TGTGCCTGGAGCCGAATAGGGGCTGAAGCTTTCTTT. Encoded protein: CAWSRIGAEAFF.